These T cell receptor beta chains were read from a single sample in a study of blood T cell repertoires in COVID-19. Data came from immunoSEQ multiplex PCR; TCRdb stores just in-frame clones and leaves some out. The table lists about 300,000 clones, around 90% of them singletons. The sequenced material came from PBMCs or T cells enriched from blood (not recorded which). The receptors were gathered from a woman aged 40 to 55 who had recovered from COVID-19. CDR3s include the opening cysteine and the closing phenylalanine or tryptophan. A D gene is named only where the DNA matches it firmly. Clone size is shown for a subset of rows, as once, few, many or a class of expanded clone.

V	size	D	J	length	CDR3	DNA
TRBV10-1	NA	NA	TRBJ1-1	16	CASSGGGAGGGTEAFF	TGCGCCAGCAGTGGAGGGGGAGCAGGTGGGGGCACTGAAGCTTTCTTT
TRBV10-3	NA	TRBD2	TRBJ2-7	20	CAISDNGGASGRLAPYEQYF	TGTGCCATCAGTGACAATGGGGGGGCTAGCGGGAGGCTGGCCCCCTACGAGCAGTACTTC
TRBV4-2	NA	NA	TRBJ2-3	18	CASSRLYSGQAITDTQYF	TGTGCCAGCAGCCGACTATATTCGGGACAAGCTATCACAGATACGCAGTATTTT
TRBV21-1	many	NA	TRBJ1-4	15	CASSKTRDRNEKLFF	TGTGCCAGCAGCAAAACCCGAGACAGGAATGAAAAACTGTTTTTT
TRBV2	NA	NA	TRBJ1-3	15	CASSKQGLPGNTIYF	TGTGCCAGCAGTAAACAGGGCCTACCTGGAAACACCATATATTTT
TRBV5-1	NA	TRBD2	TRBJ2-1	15	CASSQTSGSVNEQFF	TGCGCCAGCAGCCAAACTAGCGGGAGCGTCAATGAGCAGTTCTTC
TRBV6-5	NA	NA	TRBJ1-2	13	CASTPGTAGADTF	TGTGCCAGCACTCCAGGGACCGCGGGGGCCGACACCTTC
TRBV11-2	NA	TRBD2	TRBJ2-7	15	CASSLRTSSSYEQYF	TGTGCCAGCAGCCTCAGGACTAGCAGCTCCTACGAGCAGTACTTC
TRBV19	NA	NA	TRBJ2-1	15	CASSISGIGWNEQFF	TGTGCCAGTAGTATCTCCGGGATTGGTTGGAATGAGCAGTTCTTC
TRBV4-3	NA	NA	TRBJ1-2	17	CASSQEVDRPTNYGYTF	TGCGCCAGCAGCCAAGAGGTAGACAGACCGACGAACTATGGCTACACCTTC
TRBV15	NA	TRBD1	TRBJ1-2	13	CATSRGQGKGYTF	TGTGCCACCAGCAGAGGACAGGGAAAAGGCTACACCTTC
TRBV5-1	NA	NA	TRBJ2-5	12	CASSLSGETQYF	TGCGCCAGCAGCTTATCGGGGGAGACCCAGTACTTC
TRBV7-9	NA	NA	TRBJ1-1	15	CASRLPGEKDTEAFF	TGTGCCAGCAGACTACCAGGGGAAAAGGACACTGAAGCTTTCTTT
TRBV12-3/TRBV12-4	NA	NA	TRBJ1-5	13	CASSLVGGVAQHF	TGTGCCAGCAGTTTAGTGGGGGGGGTAGCCCAGCATTTT
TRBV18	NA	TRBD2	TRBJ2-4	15	CASSRTSGNENIQYF	TGTGCCAGCTCAAGGACTAGCGGGAATGAAAACATTCAGTACTTC
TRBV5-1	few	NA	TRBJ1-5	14	CASSSSGGNQPQHF	TGCGCCAGCAGCTCCTCAGGGGGCAATCAGCCCCAGCATTTT
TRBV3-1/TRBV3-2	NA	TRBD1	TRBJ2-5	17	CASSPRDRGRLQETQYF	TGTGCCAGCAGCCCCCGGGACAGGGGGCGGTTGCAAGAGACCCAGTACTTC
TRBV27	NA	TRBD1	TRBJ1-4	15	CASIRVTGVNEKLFF	TGTGCCAGCATCAGGGTGACAGGGGTAAATGAAAAACTGTTTTTT
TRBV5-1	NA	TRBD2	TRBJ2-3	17	CASSLRPLAGSTDTQYF	TGCGCCAGCAGCCTCCGACCGCTAGCGGGGAGCACAGATACGCAGTATTTT
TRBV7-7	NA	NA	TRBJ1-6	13	CASSSDMGSPLHF	TGTGCTAGCAGCTCCGACATGGGTTCACCCCTCCACTTT
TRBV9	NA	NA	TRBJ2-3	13	CASSSTSTDTQYF	TGTGCCAGCAGTTCGACTAGCACAGATACGCAGTATTTT
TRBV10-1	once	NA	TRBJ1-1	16	CASIRVSTVPNTEAFF	TGCGCCAGCATCAGGGTTTCGACTGTCCCGAACACTGAAGCTTTCTTT
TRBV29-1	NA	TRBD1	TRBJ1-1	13	CSASGQGTTEAFF	TGCAGCGCTTCGGGACAGGGGACCACTGAAGCTTTCTTT
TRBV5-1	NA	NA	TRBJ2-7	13	CASSLSLSYEQYF	TGCGCCAGCAGCTTGTCTTTATCCTACGAGCAGTACTTC
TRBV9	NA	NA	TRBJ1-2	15	CASSVGQRQNYGYTF	TGTGCCAGCAGCGTAGGACAGCGCCAAAACTATGGCTACACCTTC
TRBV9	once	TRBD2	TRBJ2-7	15	CASSAPGGGNYEQYF	TGTGCCAGCAGCGCCCCGGGGGGGGGCAACTACGAGCAGTACTTC
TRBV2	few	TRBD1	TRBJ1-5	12	CASKTGRQPQHF	TGTGCCAGCAAGACAGGGCGTCAGCCCCAGCATTTT
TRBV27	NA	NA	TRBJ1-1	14	CASSLRHKNTEAFF	TGTGCCAGCAGTTTACGACACAAGAACACTGAAGCTTTCTTT
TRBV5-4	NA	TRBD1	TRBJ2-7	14	CASSGRDRYDEQYF	TGTGCCAGCAGCGGCCGGGACAGGTACGACGAGCAGTACTTC
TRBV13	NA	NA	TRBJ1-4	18	CASSLSGSADATNEKLFF	TGTGCCAGCAGCTTAAGCGGATCGGCAGACGCAACTAATGAAAAACTGTTTTTT
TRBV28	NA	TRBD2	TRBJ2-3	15	CASSLRGRGTDTQYF	TGTGCCAGCAGTTTACGGGGGAGGGGAACAGATACGCAGTATTTT
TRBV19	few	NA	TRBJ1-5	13	CASSPRGRRTQHF	TGTGCCAGTAGTCCCCGCGGGCGCAGGACCCAGCATTTT
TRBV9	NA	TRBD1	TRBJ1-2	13	CASSIGTAYGYTF	TGTGCCAGCAGCATCGGGACAGCCTATGGCTACACCTTC
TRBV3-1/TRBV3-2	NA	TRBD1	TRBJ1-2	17	CASSRRTGDAPKYGYTF	TGTGCCAGCAGCCGACGGACAGGGGACGCCCCAAAGTATGGCTACACCTTC
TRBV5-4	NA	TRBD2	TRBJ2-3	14	CASSLNVAGGTQYF	TGTGCCAGCAGCTTGAATGTAGCGGGGGGAACGCAGTATTTT
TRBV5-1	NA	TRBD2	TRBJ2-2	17	CASSLIQRDLNTGELFF	TGCGCCAGCAGCTTGATCCAGCGGGATCTGAACACCGGGGAGCTGTTTTTT
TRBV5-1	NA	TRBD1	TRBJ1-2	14	CASSPDRVNYGYTF	TGCGCCAGCAGTCCCGACAGGGTCAACTATGGCTACACCTTC
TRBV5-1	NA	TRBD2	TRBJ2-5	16	CASSLGLAGNQETQYF	TGCGCCAGCAGCTTGGGACTAGCGGGCAACCAAGAGACCCAGTACTTC
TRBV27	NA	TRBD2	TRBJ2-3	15	CASRDQGLAGDTQYF	TGTGCCAGCAGGGACCAAGGCCTAGCGGGGGATACGCAGTATTTT